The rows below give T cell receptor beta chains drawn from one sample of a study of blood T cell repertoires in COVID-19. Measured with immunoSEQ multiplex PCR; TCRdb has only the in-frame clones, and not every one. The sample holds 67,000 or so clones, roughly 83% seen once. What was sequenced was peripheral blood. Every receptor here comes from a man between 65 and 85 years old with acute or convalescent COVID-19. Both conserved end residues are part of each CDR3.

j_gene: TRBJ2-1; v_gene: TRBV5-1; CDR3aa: CASSLEGRGNEQFF
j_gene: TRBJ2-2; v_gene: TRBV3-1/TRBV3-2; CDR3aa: CASSQLAGGGTGELFF
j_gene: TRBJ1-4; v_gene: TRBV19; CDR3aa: CASRPPLAGGTEKLFF
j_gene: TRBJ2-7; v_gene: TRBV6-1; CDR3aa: CASSEGTLGGRGYEQYF
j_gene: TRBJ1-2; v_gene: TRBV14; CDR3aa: CASSQEILLTPGYTF
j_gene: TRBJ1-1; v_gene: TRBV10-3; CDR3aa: CAIRGSGTGGTEAFF
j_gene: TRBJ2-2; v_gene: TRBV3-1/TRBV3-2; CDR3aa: CASSPTGGGPGELFF
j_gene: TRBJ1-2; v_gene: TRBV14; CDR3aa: CASSQGQGDGYTF
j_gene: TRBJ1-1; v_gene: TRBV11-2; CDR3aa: CASSLRGRNTEAFF
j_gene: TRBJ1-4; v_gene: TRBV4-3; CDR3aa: CASSQDNRADSRLFF
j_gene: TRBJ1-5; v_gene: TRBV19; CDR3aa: CASSTTGAGNQPQHF
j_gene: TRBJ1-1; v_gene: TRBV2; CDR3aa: CATQKGTQNTEAFF
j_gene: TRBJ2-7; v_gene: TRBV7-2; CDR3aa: CASSTGGGLASSAYEQYF
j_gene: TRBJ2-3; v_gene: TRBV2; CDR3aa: CASSEGHLTDTQYF
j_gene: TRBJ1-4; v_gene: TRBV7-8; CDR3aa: CASSLGFERGEGGEKLFF
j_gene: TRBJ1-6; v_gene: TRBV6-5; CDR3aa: CASSPGGFRNSPLHF
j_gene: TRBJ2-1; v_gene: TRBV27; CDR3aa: CASSTRLAGVAYEQFF
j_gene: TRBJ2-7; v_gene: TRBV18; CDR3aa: CASSPTGGAGRYEQYF
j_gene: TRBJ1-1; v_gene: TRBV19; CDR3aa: CASSTDTYTEAFF
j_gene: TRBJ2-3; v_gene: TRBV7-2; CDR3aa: CASSLGDRGYTDTQYF
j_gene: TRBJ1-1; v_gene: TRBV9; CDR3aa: CASSPTPSANTEAFF
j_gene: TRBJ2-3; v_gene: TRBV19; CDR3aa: CASSTSGRADTQYF
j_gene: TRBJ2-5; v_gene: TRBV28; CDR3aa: CASSLAGQISLAQYF
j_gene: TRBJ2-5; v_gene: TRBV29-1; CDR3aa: CSVSLAGGGETQYF
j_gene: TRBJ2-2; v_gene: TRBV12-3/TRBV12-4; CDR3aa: CASSSAATGELFF